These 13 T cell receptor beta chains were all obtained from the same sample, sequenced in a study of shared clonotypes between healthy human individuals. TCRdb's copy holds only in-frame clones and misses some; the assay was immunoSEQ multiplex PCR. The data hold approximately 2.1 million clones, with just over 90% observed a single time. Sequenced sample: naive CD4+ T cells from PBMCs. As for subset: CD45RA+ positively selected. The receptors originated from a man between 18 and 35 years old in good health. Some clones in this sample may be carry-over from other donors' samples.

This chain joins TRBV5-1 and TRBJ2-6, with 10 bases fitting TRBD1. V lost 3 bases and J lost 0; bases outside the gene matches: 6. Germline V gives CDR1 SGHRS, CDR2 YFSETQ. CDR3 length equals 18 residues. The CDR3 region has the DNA TGCGCCAGCAGCTCGGGGACAGGGGCGGACTCTGGGGCCAACGTCCTGACTTTC. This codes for CASSSGTGADSGANVLTF.

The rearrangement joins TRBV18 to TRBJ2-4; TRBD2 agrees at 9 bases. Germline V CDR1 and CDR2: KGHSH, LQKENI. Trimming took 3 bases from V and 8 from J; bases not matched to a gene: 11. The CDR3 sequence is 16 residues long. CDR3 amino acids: CASSPLRLREGHIQYF. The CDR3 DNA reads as TGTGCCAGCTCACCCCTCAGGTTGCGGGAGGGCCACATTCAGTACTTC. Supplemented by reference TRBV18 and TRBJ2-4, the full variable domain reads NAGVMQNPRHLVRRRGQEARLRCSPMKGHSHVYWYRQLPEEGLKFMVYLQKENIIDESGMPKERFSAEFPKEGPSILRIQQVVRGDSAAYFCASSPLRLREGHIQYFGAGTRLSVL.

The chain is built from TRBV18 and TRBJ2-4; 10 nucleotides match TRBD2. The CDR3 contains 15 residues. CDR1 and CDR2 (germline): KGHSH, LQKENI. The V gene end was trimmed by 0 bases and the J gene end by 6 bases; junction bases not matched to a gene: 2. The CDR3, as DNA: TGTGCCAGCTCACCACCGGGACTAGCGCTAAACATTCAGTACTTC. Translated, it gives CASSPPGLALNIQYF.

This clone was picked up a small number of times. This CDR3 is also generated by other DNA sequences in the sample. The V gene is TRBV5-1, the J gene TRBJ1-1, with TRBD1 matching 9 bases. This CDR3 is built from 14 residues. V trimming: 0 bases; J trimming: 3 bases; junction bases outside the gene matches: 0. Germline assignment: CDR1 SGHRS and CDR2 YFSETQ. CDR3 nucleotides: TGCGCCAGCAGCTTGGGGGACAGGGACACTGAAGCTTTCTTT. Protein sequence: CASSLGDRDTEAFF. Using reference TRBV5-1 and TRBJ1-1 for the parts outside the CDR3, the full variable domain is KAGVTQTPRYLIKTRGQQVTLSCSPISGHRSVSWYQQTPGQGLQFLFEYFSETQRNKGNFPGRFSGRQFSNSRSEMNVSTLELGDSALYLCASSLGDRDTEAFFGQGTRLTVV.

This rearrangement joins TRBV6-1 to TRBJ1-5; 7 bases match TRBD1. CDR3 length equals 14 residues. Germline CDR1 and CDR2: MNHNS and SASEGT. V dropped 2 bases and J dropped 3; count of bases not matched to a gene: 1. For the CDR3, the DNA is TGTGCCAGCAGTGAACAGGGGGTCAATCAGCCCCAGCATTTT. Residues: CASSEQGVNQPQHF.

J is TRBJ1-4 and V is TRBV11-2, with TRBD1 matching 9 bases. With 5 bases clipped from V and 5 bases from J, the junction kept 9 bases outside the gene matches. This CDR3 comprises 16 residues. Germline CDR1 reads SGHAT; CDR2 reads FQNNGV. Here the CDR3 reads CASSVQRGQGNEKLFF. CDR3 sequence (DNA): TGTGCCAGCAGCGTACAGCGAGGACAGGGGAATGAAAAACTGTTTTTT. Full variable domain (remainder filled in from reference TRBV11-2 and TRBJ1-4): EAGVAQSPRYKIIEKRQSVAFWCNPISGHATLYWYQQILGQGPKLLIQFQNNGVVDDSQLPKDRFSAERLKGVDSTLKIQPAKLEDSAVYLCASSVQRGQGNEKLFFGSGTQLSVL.

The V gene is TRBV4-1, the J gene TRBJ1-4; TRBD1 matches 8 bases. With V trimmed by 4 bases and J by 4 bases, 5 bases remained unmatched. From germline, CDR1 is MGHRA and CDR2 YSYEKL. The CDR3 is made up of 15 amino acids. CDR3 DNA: TGCGCCAGCAGCCGTTCGACAGGGGATAATGAAAAACTGTTTTTT. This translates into CASSRSTGDNEKLFF.

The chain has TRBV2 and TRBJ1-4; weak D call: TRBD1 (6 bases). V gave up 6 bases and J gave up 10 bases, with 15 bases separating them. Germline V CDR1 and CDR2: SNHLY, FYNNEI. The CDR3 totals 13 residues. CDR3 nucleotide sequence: TGTGCCAGCAGGGGCAGGGGCGAGGGAAAACTGTTTTTT. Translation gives CASRGRGEGKLFF.

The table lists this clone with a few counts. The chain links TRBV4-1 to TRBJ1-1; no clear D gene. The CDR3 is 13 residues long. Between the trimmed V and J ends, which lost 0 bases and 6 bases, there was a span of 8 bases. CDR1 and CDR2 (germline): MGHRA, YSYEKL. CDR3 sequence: CASSQDWFSEAFF. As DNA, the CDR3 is TGCGCCAGCAGCCAAGATTGGTTTTCTGAAGCTTTCTTT.

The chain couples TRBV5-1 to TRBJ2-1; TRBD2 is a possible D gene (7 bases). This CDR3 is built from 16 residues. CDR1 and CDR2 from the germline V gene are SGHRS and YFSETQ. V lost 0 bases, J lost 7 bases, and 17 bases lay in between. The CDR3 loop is CASSLGAAGAWNEQFF. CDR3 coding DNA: TGCGCCAGCAGCTTGGGGGCGGCGGGGGCATGGAATGAGCAGTTCTTC.

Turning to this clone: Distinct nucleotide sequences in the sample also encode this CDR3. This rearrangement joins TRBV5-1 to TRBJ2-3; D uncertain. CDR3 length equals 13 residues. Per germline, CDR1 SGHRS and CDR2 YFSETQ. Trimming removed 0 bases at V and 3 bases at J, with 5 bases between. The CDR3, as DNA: TGCGCCAGCAGCTTGGTCGTGACAGATACGCAGTATTTT. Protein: CASSLVVTDTQYF.

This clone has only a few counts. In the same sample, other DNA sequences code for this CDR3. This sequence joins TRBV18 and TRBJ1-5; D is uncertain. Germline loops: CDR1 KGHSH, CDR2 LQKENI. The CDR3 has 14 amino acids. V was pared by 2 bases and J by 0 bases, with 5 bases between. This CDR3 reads CASSPGLSNQPQHF. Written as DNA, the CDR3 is TGTGCCAGCTCACCAGGACTTAGCAATCAGCCCCAGCATTTT.

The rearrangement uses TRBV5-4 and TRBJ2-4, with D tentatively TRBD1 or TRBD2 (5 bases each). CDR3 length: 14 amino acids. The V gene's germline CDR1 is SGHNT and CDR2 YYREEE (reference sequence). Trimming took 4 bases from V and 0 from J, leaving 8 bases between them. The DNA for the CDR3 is TGTGCCAGCAGCACCGGGACAGCCAAAAACATTCAGTACTTC. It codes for CASSTGTAKNIQYF. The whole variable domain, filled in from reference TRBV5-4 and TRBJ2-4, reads ETGVTQSPTHLIKTRGQQVTLRCSSQSGHNTVSWYQQALGQGPQFIFQYYREEENGRGNFPPRFSGLQFPNYSSELNVNALELDDSALYLCASSTGTAKNIQYFGAGTRLSVL.